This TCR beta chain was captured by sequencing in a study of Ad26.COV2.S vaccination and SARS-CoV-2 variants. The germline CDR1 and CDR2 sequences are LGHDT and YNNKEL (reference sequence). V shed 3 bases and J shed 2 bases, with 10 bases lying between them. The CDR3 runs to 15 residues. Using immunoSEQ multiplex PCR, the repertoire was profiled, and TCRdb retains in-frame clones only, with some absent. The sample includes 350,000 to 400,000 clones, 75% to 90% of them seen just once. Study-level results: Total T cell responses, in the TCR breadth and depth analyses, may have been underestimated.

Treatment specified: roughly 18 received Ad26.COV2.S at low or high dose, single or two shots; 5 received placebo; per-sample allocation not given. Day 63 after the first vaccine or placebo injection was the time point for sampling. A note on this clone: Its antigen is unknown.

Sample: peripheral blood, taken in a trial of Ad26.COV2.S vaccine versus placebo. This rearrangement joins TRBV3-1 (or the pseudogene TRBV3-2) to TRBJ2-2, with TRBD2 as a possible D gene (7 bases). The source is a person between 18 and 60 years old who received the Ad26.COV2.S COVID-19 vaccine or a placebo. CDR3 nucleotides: TGTGCCAGCAGCCACCGGGGGGCCAACACCGGGGAGCTGTTTTTT. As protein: CASSHRGANTGELFF.